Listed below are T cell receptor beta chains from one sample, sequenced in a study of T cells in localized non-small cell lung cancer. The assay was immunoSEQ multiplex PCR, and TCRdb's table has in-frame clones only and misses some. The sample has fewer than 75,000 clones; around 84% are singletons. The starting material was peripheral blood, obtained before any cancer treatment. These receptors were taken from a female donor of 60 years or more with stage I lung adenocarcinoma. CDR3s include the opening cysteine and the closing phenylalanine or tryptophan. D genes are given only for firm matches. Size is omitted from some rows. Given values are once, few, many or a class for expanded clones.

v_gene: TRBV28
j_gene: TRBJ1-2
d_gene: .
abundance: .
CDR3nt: TGTGCCAGCAGTTTCACCCGGCGCTATGGCTACACCTTC
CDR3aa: CASSFTRRYGYTF

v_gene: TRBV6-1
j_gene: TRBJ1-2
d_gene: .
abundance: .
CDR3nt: TGTGCCAGCAGTGTAGGTCAGAATTTGGGGGGCTACACCTTC
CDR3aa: CASSVGQNLGGYTF

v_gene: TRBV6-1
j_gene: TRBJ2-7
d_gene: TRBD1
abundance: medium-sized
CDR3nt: TGTGCCAGCACCGGGACAGGCTTCCACGAGCAGTACTTC
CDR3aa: CASTGTGFHEQYF

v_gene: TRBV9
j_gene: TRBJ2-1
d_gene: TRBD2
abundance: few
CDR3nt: TGTGCCAGCAGCGCCGCGGGAGGGGGGGCGTACAATGAGCAGTTCTTC
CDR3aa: CASSAAGGGAYNEQFF

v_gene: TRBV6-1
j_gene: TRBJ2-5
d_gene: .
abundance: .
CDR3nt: TGTGCCAGCATCCTTGGCTGGAACTCAGAGACCCAGTACTTC
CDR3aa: CASILGWNSETQYF

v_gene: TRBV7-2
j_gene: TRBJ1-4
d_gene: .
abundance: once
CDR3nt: TGTGCCAGCAGCCTATGGGGGGAAACTAATGAAAAACTGTTTTTT
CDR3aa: CASSLWGETNEKLFF

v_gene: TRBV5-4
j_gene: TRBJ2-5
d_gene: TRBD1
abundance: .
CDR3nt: TGTGCCAGCAGCAAGGACAGGGGGCGGGAGACCCAGTACTTC
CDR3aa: CASSKDRGRETQYF

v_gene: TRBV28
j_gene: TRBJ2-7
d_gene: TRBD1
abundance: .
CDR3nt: TGTGCCAGCAGTTTCGGACAGGGGGCTTTCTACGAGCAGTACTTC
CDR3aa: CASSFGQGAFYEQYF

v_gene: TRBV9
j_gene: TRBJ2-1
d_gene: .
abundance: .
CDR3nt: TGTGCCAGCAGCGTAGCCCCTCTGGGCAGGGCTCCCCTGGGTGGGCAGTTCTTC
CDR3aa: CASSVAPLGRAPLGGQFF

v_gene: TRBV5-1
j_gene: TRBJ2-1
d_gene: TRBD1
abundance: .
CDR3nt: TGCGCCAGCAGCTTGGGACAGGGGTCCTACAATGAGCAGTTCTTC
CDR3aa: CASSLGQGSYNEQFF

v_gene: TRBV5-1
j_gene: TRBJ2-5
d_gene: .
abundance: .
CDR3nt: TGCGCCAGCAGCTTGGAGGGCCGTCTAGGTACAGAGACCCAGTACTTC
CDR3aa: CASSLEGRLGTETQYF